The sequence of this T cell receptor beta chain was determined in a study of identical twins. Trimming left V 3 bases short and J 2 bases short, with 12 bases between. CDR1 and CDR2 from the germline V gene are DFQATT and SNEGSKA (reference sequence). The CDR3 has 14 amino acids. TCRdb called the 5' RACE reads again in MiXCR, with one record for every CDR3 protein. Of around 680,000 distinct CDR3 sequences listed, 8% to 9% are singletons. This clonotype was detected only a few times. Its specificity is not known. Regarding the study as a whole: Findings depended on cross-sectional statistics rather than tracking the same donors.

The same data also contributed to another study, on yellow fever vaccine responses in identical twins.

V usage is TRBV20-1 and J usage is TRBJ2-3, with D possibly called TRBD1 or TRBD2 (6 bases each). Sample: PBMCs. This clonotype was sampled from a woman younger than 30 in good health. DNA of the CDR3: TGCAGTGCTAGTAGGGGGGAAGTCACAGATACGCAGTATTTT. Translating gives CSASRGEVTDTQYF.